Listed here are 10 T cell receptor beta chains from one sample, sequenced in a study of T cells in Graves' hyperthyroidism and ophthalmopathy. Authors of the study amplified TCR beta CDR3 regions from RNA transcripts. Initially, a first-round RT-PCR of the TCR CDR3 employed the HTBI primer set. Each CDR3 protein gets one entry after TCRdb re-called the multiplex PCR reads with MiXCR. Of fewer than 650,000 distinct CDR3 sequences listed, about 14% are singletons. Sample: blood. These TCRs come from a woman between 40 and 50 years old with Graves' hyperthyroidism.

This chain uses TRBV6-1 with TRBJ1-1; no clear D. This CDR3 contains 14 residues. The V end lost 6 bases, the J end lost 1 base, and 12 bases lay between the germline ends. Germline-derived CDR1 and CDR2 are MNHNS and SASEGT. CDR3 bases: TGTGCCAGCAGGCCTGCTGGAACGAACACTGAAGCTTTCTTT. As protein: CASRPAGTNTEAFF.

The table lists this clonotype with a few counts. This chain joins TRBV28 and TRBJ2-7; TRBD1 aligns across 10 bases. The J segment lost 4 bases and the V segment lost 6 bases, leaving 3 bases of the junction unmatched. Germline V gene lookup returns CDR1 MDHEN and CDR2 SYDVKM. The CDR3 is 13 amino acids. CDR3 region: CASSGQGGYEQYF. The CDR3 nucleotides are TGTGCCAGCAGCGGACAGGGGGGTTACGAGCAGTACTTC.

This clonotype has at least ten counts. The chain combines TRBV10-3 with TRBJ1-2; 8 bases match TRBD1. The CDR3 spans 12 residues. From germline, CDR1 is ENHRY and CDR2 SYGVKD. With 10 bases clipped from V and 5 bases from J, the junction kept 6 bases outside the gene matches. The CDR3, as DNA: TGTGCCAGTTCGGGACAGGAGTATGGCTACACCTTC. This gives the protein CASSGQEYGYTF.

This clonotype showed up many times. This CDR3 is CASHGFWDLHSPGNTIYF. For the CDR3, the DNA is TGTGCCAGCCATGGATTTTGGGACCTACATAGCCCTGGAAACACCATATATTTT. This chain joins TRBV6-1 and TRBJ1-3; a weak D match, TRBD1 (5 bases). The V end lost 8 bases, the J end lost 2 bases, and 25 bases lay between the germline ends. Germline values: CDR1 MNHNS, CDR2 SASEGT. The CDR3 is 18 amino acids.

For this clonotype: A much larger clone differs by one base, so this may be a read error. The CDR3 region is CASSPVRLSTGELFF. DNA of the CDR3: TGTGCCAGCTCACCGGTGAGGCTTTCCACCGGGGAGCTGTTTTTT. The rearrangement uses TRBV18 and TRBJ2-2; D gene unclear. The germline gives CDR1 KGHSH, CDR2 LQKENI. CDR3 length: 15 amino acids. V lost 3 bases and J 4 bases, leaving 12 bases between the germline ends.

This clonotype has a count of ten or more. The genes are TRBV28 and TRBJ2-3; D remains unclear. The V and J ends lost 10 bases and 0 bases respectively, with 8 bases between them. The CDR3 is made up of 12 amino acids. Per germline, CDR1 MDHEN and CDR2 SYDVKM. The CDR3 sequence: CATAVSTDTQYF. In DNA form, the CDR3 reads TGTGCCACCGCAGTGAGCACAGATACGCAGTATTTT.

This clonotype was seen repeatedly, ten times or more. This CDR3 is CASSSNRGYKHNEQFF. For the CDR3, the DNA is TGTGCCAGCAGTTCTAACAGGGGTTATAAGCACAATGAGCAGTTCTTC. The rearrangement links TRBV28 to TRBJ2-1; TRBD1 aligns across 7 bases. CDR1 and CDR2 from the germline V gene are MDHEN and SYDVKM. The V segment lost 4 bases and the J segment 5 bases; nucleotides outside the gene matches: 11. This CDR3 spans 16 amino acids.

Concerning this clonotype itself: With a much larger clone just one base away, this may be a read error. The chain uses TRBV12-3 or TRBV12-4 and TRBJ2-7, with D tentatively TRBD2 (6 bases). Deletions cut 4 bases from V and 7 bases from J, with 11 bases between. The CDR3 length is 12 residues. Here the CDR3 DNA reads TGTGCCAGCAGTTGGGGACTGCGGGAGCAGTACTTC. It specifies CASSWGLREQYF.

On this clonotype: A much larger clone is a single base away; this may be a read error. The rearrangement joins TRBV29-1 to TRBJ1-2, with 8 bases identical to TRBD1. Germline V gene lookup returns CDR1 SQVTM and CDR2 ANQGSEA. The length of the CDR3 is 16 residues. V lost 8 bases and J lost 7; bases outside the gene matches: 21. The CDR3 loop is CSFVGGPTGVPSGYTF. In DNA form, the CDR3 reads TGCAGCTTTGTGGGGGGTCCGACAGGGGTTCCTTCTGGCTACACCTTC. Full variable domain (outside the CDR3, taken from reference TRBV29-1 and TRBJ1-2): SAVISQKPSRDICQRGTSLTIQCQVDSQVTMMFWYRQQPGQSLTLIATANQGSEATYESGFVIDKFPISRPNLTFSTLTVSNMSPEDSSIYLCSFVGGPTGVPSGYTFGSGTRLTVV.

This clonotype was counted ten times or more. The CDR3 DNA reads TGCGCCAGCAGCTTGATGACCTTCACTGAAGCTTTCTTT. This translates into CASSLMTFTEAFF. The J gene is TRBJ1-1, the V gene TRBV5-1; the D is unclear. The length of the CDR3 is 13 residues. Germline lookup yields CDR1 SGHRS and CDR2 YFSETQ. Trimming left V 1 base short and J 4 bases short, with 8 bases between.